Presented here are 11 T cell receptor beta chains from one specimen sequenced in a study of T-cell memory formation after mild COVID-19. TCRdb re-called the 5' RACE reads through MiXCR, storing one row per CDR3 protein. The data contain approximately 260,000 distinct CDR3 sequences, 16% of them singletons. The specimen sequenced was PBMCs or a T cell subset sorted from them (not recorded which). The receptors derive from a man between 18 and 29 years old who had mild COVID-19 (a few samples of this study predate the infection). Cell type and time point are not known.

The chain uses TRBV11-2 and TRBJ1-6; TRBD1 matches at 7 bases. V lost 1 base to trimming and J lost 8 bases; unmatched junction nucleotides: 8. The CDR3 totals 16 residues. Per the germline V gene, CDR1 is SGHAT and CDR2 is FQNNGV. The CDR3 region has the DNA TGTGCCAGCAGCTTAGCGGGGACAGTCAAGGATTCACCCCTCCACTTT. It translates to CASSLAGTVKDSPLHF. The whole variable domain, filled in from reference TRBV11-2 and TRBJ1-6, reads EAGVAQSPRYKIIEKRQSVAFWCNPISGHATLYWYQQILGQGPKLLIQFQNNGVVDDSQLPKDRFSAERLKGVDSTLKIQPAKLEDSAVYLCASSLAGTVKDSPLHFGNGTRLTVT.

There are a few counts of this clonotype. The rearrangement uses TRBV7-3 and TRBJ2-3; 15 bases line up with TRBD2. CDR1 is SGHTA, CDR2 FQGTGA, per germline. J gave up 6 bases and V 5 bases, and 9 bases lay outside the gene matches. The CDR3 runs 17 residues. For the CDR3, the DNA is TGTGCCAGCAGCCCGTCTGGACTAGCGGGGGGGATGGATACGCAGTATTTT. It encodes CASSPSGLAGGMDTQYF. The entire variable domain, with the rest obtained from reference TRBV7-3 and TRBJ2-3, is as follows: GAGVSQTPSNKVTEKGKYVELRCDPISGHTALYWYRQSLGQGPEFLIYFQGTGAADDSGLPNDRFFAVRPEGSVSTLKIQRTERGDSAVYLCASSPSGLAGGMDTQYFGPGTRLTVL.

This chain joins TRBV5-1 and TRBJ1-1; maybe TRBD1 (6 bases). The CDR3 length is 14 residues. The germline V gene has CDR1 SGHRS and CDR2 YFSETQ. V was trimmed by 4 bases and J by 4 bases, leaving 14 bases between them. CDR3: CASSQQGFRTEAFF. The CDR3 DNA is TGCGCCAGCAGCCAACAGGGTTTTCGCACTGAAGCTTTCTTT.

This clonotype was detected a few times. V and J are TRBV6-2 or TRBV6-3 and TRBJ2-3, with 7 bases that match TRBD2. There are 13 residues in the CDR3. Germline V gene data show CDR1 as MNHEY and CDR2 as SVGEGT. Trimming took 6 bases from V and 2 from J; bases not matched to a gene: 2. The CDR3 protein is CASRRDYTDTQYF. CDR3 DNA: TGTGCCAGCAGACGGGACTACACAGATACGCAGTATTTT.

Only a few counts were recorded for this clonotype. The chain employs TRBV4-3 and TRBJ2-3; a weak D match, TRBD2 (5 bases). Germline assignment: CDR1 LGHNA and CDR2 YSLEER. The V end was cut by 1 base, the J end by 4 bases, with 9 bases between. The CDR3 has 14 residues. Here the CDR3 reads CASSQGVRADTQYF. In DNA, the CDR3 is TGCGCCAGCAGCCAAGGCGTGAGGGCAGATACGCAGTATTTT.

The V gene is TRBV9, the J gene TRBJ2-2, with a possible D match to TRBD2 (5 bases). Per germline, CDR1 SGDLS and CDR2 YYNGEE. The CDR3 runs to 14 residues. Trimming took off 4 bases at V and 7 bases at J, with 14 bases between the two ends. In nucleotides, the CDR3 is TGTGCCAGCAGCCCCACCCCGGGGATCGGGGAGCTGTTTTTT. Translated, it gives CASSPTPGIGELFF.

The table lists this clonotype with a few counts. The rearrangement uses TRBV20-1 and TRBJ2-1; D gene unclear. CDR1 is DFQATT and CDR2 is SNEGSKA in the germline V gene (reference sequence). The CDR3 extends over 12 amino acids. CDR3 nucleotides: TGCAGCTGTGCTTTAGGGTACAATGAGCAGTTCTTC. It yields the protein CSCALGYNEQFF.

This chain links TRBV5-6 with TRBJ1-2; D gene unclear. The CDR3 loop spans 11 amino acids. In germline, CDR1 is SGHDT, CDR2 YYEEEE. Trimming pared 5 bases from V and 8 bases from J, leaving 10 bases between. The CDR3 loop reads CASSSGWGYTF. As DNA, the CDR3 is TGTGCCAGCAGTTCCGGTTGGGGCTACACCTTC.

This rearrangement joins TRBV19 to TRBJ1-1; perhaps TRBD1 as D (6 bases). CDR3 length equals 15 residues. Germline values: CDR1 LNHDA, CDR2 SQIVND (reference sequence). V was trimmed by 5 bases and J by 2 bases, leaving 15 bases between them. The CDR3 spells CASSSWGGSNTEAFF. The CDR3 nucleotides read TGTGCCAGTAGTTCATGGGGGGGCAGTAACACTGAAGCTTTCTTT.

The chain recombines TRBV7-9 with TRBJ1-5; a possible D gene is TRBD1 (6 bases). This CDR3 is built from 15 residues. Trimming shortened V by 5 bases and J by 2 bases, and 13 bases separated the two germline ends. CDR1 and CDR2 (germline): SEHNR, FQNEAQ (reference sequence). CDR3 in amino acids: CASSRPGDRNQPQHF. The CDR3 nucleotides are TGTGCCAGCAGCCGACCAGGGGACCGCAATCAGCCCCAGCATTTT.

This chain joins TRBV6-5 and TRBJ1-2, with TRBD1 matching 10 bases. CDR3 size: 16 residues. After removal of 0 bases from V and 6 bases from J, the junction contained 7 bases not matched to a gene. Looked up from germline, CDR1 is MNHEY and CDR2 is SVGAGI. CDR3 residues: CASSYSSWGTGDGYTF. Here the CDR3 DNA reads TGTGCCAGCAGTTACTCGAGTTGGGGGACAGGGGATGGCTACACCTTC.